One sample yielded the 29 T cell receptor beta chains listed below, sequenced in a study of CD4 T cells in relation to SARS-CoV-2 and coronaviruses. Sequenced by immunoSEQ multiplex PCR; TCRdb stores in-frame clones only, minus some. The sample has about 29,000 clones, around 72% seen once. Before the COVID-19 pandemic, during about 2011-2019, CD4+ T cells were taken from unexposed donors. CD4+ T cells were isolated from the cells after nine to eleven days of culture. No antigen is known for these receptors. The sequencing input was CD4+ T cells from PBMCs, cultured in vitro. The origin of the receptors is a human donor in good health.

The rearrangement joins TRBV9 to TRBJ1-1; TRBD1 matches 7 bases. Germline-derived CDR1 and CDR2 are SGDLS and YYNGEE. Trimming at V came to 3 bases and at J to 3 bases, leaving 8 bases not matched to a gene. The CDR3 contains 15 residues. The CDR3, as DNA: TGTGCCAGCAGCGCCCCCGGGACAGTTTACACTGAAGCTTTCTTT. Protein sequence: CASSAPGTVYTEAFF.

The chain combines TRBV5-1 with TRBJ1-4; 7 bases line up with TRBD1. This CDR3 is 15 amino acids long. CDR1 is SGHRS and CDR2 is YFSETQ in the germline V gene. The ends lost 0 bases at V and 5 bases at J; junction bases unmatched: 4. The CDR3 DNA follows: TGCGCCAGCAGCTTGGATGGCAGGGGGAATGAAAAACTGTTTTTT. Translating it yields CASSLDGRGNEKLFF. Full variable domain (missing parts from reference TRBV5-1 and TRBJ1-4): KAGVTQTPRYLIKTRGQQVTLSCSPISGHRSVSWYQQTPGQGLQFLFEYFSETQRNKGNFPGRFSGRQFSNSRSEMNVSTLELGDSALYLCASSLDGRGNEKLFFGSGTQLSVL.

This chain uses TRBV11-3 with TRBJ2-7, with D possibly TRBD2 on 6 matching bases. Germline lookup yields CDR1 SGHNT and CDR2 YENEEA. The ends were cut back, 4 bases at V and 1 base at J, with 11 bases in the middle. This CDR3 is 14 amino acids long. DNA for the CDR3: TGTGCCAGCAGCTCTAGCGCGAGATCCTACGAGCAGTACTTC. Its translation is CASSSSARSYEQYF.

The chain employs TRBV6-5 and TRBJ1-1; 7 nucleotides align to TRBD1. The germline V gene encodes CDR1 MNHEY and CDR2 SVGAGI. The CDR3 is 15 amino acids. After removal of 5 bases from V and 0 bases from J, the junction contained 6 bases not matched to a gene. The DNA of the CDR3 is TGTGCCAGCAGTCCTAACGGACAGGTGAACACTGAAGCTTTCTTT. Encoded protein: CASSPNGQVNTEAFF.

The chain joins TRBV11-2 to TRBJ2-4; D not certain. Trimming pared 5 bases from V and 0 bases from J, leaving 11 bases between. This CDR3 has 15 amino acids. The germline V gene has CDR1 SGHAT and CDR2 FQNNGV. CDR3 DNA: TGTGCCAGCAGCCCGAACCCTGTAGCCAAAAACATTCAGTACTTC. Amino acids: CASSPNPVAKNIQYF.

Here the CDR3 reads CASSTQVGPSSYEQYF. CDR3 nucleotides: TGCGCCAGCAGTACCCAGGTGGGCCCGAGCTCCTACGAGCAGTACTTC. V is TRBV5-1 and J is TRBJ2-7; no clear D. Deletions cut 5 bases from V and 0 bases from J, with 18 bases between. CDR3 size: 16 residues. Germline CDR1 reads SGHRS; CDR2 reads YFSETQ.

CDR3 in amino acids: CASSPPGPVNEQFF. In DNA, the CDR3 is TGTGCCAGCTCACCTCCGGGACCGGTAAATGAGCAGTTCTTC. The rearrangement joins TRBV18 to TRBJ2-1; D possibly uses TRBD1 or TRBD2 (5 bases each). The germline gives CDR1 KGHSH, CDR2 LQKENI. V lost 3 bases, J lost 7 bases, and 13 bases lay in between. The CDR3 runs to 14 residues.

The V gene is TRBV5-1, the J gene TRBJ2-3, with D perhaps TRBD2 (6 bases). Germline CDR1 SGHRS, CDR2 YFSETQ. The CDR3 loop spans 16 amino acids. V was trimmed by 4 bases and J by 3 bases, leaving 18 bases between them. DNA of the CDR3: TGCGCCAGCAGCGGGCCCGGAGGGGTTGGTACAGATACGCAGTATTTT. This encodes CASSGPGGVGTDTQYF.

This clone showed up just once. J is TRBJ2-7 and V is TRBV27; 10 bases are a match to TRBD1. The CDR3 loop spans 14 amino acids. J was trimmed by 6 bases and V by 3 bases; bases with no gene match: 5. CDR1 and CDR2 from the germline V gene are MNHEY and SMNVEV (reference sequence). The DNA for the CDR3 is TGTGCCAGCAGTTTCCCGGACAGGGGGGGCGAGCAGTACTTC. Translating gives CASSFPDRGGEQYF.

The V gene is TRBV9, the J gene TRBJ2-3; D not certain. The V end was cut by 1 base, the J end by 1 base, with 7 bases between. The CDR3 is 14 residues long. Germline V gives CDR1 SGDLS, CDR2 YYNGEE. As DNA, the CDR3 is TGTGCCAGCAGCGTACAGTCTGGCACAGATACGCAGTATTTT. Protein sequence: CASSVQSGTDTQYF. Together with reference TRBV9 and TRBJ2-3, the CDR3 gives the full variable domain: DSGVTQTPKHLITATGQRVTLRCSPRSGDLSVYWYQQSLDQGLQFLIQYYNGEERAKGNILERFSAQQFPDLHSELNLSSLELGDSALYFCASSVQSGTDTQYFGPGTRLTVL.

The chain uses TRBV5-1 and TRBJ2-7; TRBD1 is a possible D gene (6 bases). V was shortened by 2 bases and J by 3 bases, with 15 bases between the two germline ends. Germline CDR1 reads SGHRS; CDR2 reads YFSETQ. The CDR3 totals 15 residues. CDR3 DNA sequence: TGCGCCAGCAGCTTACAGGGATCGAGCGGCTACGAGCAGTACTTC. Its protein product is CASSLQGSSGYEQYF.

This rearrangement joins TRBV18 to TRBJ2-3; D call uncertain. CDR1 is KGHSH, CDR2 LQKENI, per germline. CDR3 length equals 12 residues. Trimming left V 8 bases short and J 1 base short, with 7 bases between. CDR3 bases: TGTGCCAGCCGCCAAGGCACAGATACGCAGTATTTT. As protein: CASRQGTDTQYF.

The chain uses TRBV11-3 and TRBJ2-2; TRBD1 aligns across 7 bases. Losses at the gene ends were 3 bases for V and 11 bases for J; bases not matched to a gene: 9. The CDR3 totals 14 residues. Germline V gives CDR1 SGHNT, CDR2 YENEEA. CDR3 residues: CASSFGTAHGELFF. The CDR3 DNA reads TGTGCCAGCAGCTTCGGGACAGCCCATGGAGAGCTGTTTTTT.

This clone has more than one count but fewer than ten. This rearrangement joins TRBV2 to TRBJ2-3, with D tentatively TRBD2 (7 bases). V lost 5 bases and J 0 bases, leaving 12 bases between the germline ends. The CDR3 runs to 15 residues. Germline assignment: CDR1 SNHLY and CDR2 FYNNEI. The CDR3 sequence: CASSSSGQSTDTQYF. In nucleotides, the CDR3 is TGTGCCAGCAGTTCTAGCGGACAGAGCACAGATACGCAGTATTTT.

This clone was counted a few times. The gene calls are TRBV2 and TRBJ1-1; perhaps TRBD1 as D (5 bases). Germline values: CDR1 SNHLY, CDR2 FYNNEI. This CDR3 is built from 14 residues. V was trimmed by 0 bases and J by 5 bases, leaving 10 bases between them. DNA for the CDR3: TGTGCCAGCAGTGAAGCTACAGGTCGGACTGAAGCTTTCTTT. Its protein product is CASSEATGRTEAFF.

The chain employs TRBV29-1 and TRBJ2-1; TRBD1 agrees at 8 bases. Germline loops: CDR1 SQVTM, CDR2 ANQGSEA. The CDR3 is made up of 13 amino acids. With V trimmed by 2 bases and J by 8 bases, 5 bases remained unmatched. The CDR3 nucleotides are TGCAGCGTTGAAAGGACAGGGCGGGATGAGCAGTTCTTC. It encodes CSVERTGRDEQFF.

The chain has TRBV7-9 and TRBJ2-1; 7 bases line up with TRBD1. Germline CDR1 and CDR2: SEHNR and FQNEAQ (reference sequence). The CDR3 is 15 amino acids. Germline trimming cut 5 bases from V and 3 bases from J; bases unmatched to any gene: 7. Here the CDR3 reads CASSPTTGNYNEQFF. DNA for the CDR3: TGTGCCAGCAGCCCAACGACAGGGAACTACAATGAGCAGTTCTTC.

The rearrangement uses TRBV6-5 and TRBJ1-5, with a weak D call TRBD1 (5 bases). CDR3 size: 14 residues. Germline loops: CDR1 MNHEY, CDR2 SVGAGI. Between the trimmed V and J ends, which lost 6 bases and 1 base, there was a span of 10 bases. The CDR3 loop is CASSTGVSNQPQHF. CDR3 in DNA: TGTGCCAGCAGCACGGGGGTGAGCAATCAGCCCCAGCATTTT.

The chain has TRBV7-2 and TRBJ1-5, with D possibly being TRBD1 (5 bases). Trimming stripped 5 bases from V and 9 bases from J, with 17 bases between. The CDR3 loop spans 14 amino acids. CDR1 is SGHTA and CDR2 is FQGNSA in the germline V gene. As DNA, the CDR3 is TGTGCCAGCAGCCAGACCTGGGATGGGGGGCCCCAGCATTTT. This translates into CASSQTWDGGPQHF.

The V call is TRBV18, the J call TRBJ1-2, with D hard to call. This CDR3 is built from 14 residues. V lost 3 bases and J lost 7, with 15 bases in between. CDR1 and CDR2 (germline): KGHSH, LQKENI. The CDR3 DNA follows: TGTGCCAGCTCACCGTCCGCGACCACCATTGGCTACACCTTC. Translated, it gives CASSPSATTIGYTF.

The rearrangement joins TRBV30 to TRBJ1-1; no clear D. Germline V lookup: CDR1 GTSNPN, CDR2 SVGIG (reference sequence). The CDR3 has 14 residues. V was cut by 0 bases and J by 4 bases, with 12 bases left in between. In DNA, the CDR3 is TGTGCCTGGAGTGTACTTATGGAGGCCACTGAAGCTTTCTTT. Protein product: CAWSVLMEATEAFF.

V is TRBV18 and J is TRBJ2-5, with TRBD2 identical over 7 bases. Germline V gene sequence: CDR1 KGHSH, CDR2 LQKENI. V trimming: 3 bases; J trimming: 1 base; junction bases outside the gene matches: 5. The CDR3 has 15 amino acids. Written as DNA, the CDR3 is TGTGCCAGCTCACCCCGGAGCGGGGCCCAAGAGACCCAGTACTTC. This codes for CASSPRSGAQETQYF.

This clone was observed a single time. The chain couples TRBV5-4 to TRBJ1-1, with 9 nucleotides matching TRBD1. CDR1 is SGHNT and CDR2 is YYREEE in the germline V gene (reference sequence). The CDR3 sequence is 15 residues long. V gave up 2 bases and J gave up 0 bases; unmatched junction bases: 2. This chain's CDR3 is CASSLGTGLNTEAFF. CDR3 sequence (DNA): TGTGCCAGCAGCTTAGGGACAGGGTTGAACACTGAAGCTTTCTTT. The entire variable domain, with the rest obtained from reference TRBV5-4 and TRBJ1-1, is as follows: ETGVTQSPTHLIKTRGQQVTLRCSSQSGHNTVSWYQQALGQGPQFIFQYYREEENGRGNFPPRFSGLQFPNYSSELNVNALELDDSALYLCASSLGTGLNTEAFFGQGTRLTVV.

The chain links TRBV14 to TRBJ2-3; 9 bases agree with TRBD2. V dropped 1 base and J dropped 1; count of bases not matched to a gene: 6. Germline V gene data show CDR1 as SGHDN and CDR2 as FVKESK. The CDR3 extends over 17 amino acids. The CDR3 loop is CASSQVAGVGRTDTQYF. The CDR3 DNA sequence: TGTGCCAGCAGCCAAGTAGCGGGAGTCGGACGCACAGATACGCAGTATTTT.

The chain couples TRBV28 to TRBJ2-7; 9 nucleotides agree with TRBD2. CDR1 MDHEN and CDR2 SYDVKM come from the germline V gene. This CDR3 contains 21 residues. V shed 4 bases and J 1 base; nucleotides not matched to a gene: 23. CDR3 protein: CASSSPWGWGDSSGVSYEQYF. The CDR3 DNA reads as TGTGCCAGCAGTTCCCCCTGGGGTTGGGGAGACTCTAGCGGGGTATCCTACGAGCAGTACTTC.

For the CDR3, the DNA is TGTGCCAGTAGTCCTAGGACAGGGACCTACGAGCAGTACTTC. The encoded protein is CASSPRTGTYEQYF. The genes are TRBV19 and TRBJ2-7, with 8 bases that match TRBD1. This CDR3 has 14 residues. V was pared by 5 bases and J by 2 bases, with 5 bases of the junction left unmatched. The germline V gene has CDR1 LNHDA and CDR2 SQIVND (reference sequence). Drawing the rest from reference TRBV19 and TRBJ2-7, the complete variable domain is DGGITQSPKYLFRKEGQNVTLSCEQNLNHDAMYWYRQDPGQGLRLIYYSQIVNDFQKGDIAEGYSVSREKKESFPLTVTSAQKNPTAFYLCASSPRTGTYEQYFGPGTRLTVT.

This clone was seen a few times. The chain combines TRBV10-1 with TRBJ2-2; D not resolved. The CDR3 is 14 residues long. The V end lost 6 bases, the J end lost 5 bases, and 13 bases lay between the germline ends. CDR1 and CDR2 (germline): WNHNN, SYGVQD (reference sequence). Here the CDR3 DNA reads TGCGCCAGCAGGGGTTCTGGAGCTACCGGGGAGCTGTTTTTT. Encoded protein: CASRGSGATGELFF.

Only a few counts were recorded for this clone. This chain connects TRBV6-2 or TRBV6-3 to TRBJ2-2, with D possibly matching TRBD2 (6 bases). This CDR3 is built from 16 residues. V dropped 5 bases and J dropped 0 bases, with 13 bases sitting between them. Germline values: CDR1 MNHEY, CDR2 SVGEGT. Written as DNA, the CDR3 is TGTGCCAGCAGTATCCACCGGAGGGCGAACACCGGGGAGCTGTTTTTT. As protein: CASSIHRRANTGELFF.

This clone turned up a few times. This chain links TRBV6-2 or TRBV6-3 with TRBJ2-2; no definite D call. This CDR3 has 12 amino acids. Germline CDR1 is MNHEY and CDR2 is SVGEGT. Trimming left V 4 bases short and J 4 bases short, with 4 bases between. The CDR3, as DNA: TGTGCCAGCAGTTGGACCACCGGGGAGCTGTTTTTT. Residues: CASSWTTGELFF.